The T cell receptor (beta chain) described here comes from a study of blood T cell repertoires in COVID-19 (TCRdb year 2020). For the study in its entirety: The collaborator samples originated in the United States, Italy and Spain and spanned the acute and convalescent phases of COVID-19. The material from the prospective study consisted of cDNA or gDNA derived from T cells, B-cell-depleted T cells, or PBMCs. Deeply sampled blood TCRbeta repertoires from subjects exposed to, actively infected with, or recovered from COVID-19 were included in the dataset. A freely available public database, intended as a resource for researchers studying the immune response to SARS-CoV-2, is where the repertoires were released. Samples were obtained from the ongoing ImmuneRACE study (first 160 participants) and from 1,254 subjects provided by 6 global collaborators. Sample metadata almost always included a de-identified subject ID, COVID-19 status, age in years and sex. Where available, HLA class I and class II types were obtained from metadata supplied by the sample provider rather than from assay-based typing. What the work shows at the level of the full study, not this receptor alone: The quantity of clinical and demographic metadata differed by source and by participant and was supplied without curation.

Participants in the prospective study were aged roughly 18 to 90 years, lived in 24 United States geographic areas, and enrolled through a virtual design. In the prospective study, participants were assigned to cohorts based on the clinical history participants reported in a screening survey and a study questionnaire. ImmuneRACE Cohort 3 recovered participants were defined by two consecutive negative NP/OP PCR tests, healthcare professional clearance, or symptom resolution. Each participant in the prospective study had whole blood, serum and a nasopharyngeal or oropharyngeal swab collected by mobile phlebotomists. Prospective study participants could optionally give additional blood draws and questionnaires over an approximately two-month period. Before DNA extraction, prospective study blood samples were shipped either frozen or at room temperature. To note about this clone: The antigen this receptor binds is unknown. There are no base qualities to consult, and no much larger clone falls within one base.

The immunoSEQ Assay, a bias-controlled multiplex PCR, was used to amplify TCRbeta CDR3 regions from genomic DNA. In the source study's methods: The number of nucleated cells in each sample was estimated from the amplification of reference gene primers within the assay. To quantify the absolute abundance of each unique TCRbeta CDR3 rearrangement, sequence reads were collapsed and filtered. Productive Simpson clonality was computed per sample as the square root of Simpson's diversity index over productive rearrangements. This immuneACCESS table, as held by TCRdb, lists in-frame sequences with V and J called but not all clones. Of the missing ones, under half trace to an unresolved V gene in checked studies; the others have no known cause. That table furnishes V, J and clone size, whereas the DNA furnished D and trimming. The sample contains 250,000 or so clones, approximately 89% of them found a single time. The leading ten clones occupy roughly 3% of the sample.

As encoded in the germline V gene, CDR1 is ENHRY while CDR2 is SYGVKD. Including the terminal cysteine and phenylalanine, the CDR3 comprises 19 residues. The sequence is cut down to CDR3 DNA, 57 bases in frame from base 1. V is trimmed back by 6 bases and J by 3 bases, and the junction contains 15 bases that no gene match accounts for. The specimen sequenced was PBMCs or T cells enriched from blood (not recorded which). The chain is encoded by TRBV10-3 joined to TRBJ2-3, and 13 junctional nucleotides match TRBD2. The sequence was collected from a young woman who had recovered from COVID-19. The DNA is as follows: TGTGCCATCAGAATTAGATCATCCGGGACTAGCGGGATAACAGATACGCAGTATTTT. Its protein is CAIRIRSSGTSGITDTQYF.